A selection of T cell receptor beta chains follows, all from one sample in a study of CD8 T cells in ankylosing spondylitis. TCRdb re-called the 5' RACE reads through MiXCR, storing one row per CDR3 protein. The sample yields about 700,000 distinct CDR3 sequences, roughly 19% seen once. Sequences were obtained from blood, either unsorted or a sorted T cell fraction (not recorded which). The receptors here all came from a male donor with ankylosing spondylitis. The CDR3 runs from the conserved cysteine through the conserved F or W. A D gene is named only where the DNA matches it firmly. Not every row has a clone size; where given, it reads once, few, many or a size class.

D,V,size,J,DNA,CDR3
-,TRBV5-1,-,TRBJ2-2,TGCGCCAGCAGCTTGCCTCGGAACACCGGGGAGCTGTTTTTT,CASSLPRNTGELFF
-,TRBV29-1,few,TRBJ2-5,TGCAGCGTTGAAGATCCCGAAAGTTGGTTAGCGCTTAAAGAGACCCAGTACTTC,CSVEDPESWLALKETQYF
TRBD2,TRBV30,-,TRBJ2-1,TGTGCCTGGGGGACTAGATCTTACAATGAGCAGTTCTTC,CAWGTRSYNEQFF
-,TRBV28,-,TRBJ2-1,TGTGCCAGCAGTCCTTCCCGGGCGAGCTCCTACAATGAGCAGTTCTTC,CASSPSRASSYNEQFF
-,TRBV4-1,-,TRBJ1-1,TGCGCCAGCAGCCACGCCGGAGCACAGGGTCGAACTGAAGCTTTCTTT,CASSHAGAQGRTEAFF
-,TRBV6-4,few,TRBJ2-3,TGTGCCAGCAGAGGGTGGCGGATATCTAGCACAGATACGCAGTATTTT,CASRGWRISSTDTQYF
-,TRBV7-2,-,TRBJ1-2,TGTGCCAGCAGCCCCGGGGCAGAGAAGTTCCGCGGCTACACCTTC,CASSPGAEKFRGYTF
-,TRBV4-1,many,TRBJ1-2,TGCGCCAGCAGCCAACGGACGCCTGCTAACTATGGCTACACCTTC,CASSQRTPANYGYTF
TRBD2,TRBV12-3/TRBV12-4,few,TRBJ2-7,TGTGCCAGCAATGCGGGGGGAACCTACGAGCAGTACTTC,CASNAGGTYEQYF
-,TRBV5-1,-,TRBJ2-7,TGCGCCAGCAGCTTGTTGGGGCCAGGGCGGACCTACGAGCAGTACTTC,CASSLLGPGRTYEQYF
TRBD2,TRBV10-3,few,TRBJ2-1,TGTGCCATCAGTGTAGCGGGGGCATACAATGAGCAGTTCTTC,CAISVAGAYNEQFF
-,TRBV15,many,TRBJ1-2,TGTGCCACCAGCAGAGATTCCCTGACAGAATATGGCTACACCTTC,CATSRDSLTEYGYTF
TRBD1,TRBV20-1,few,TRBJ2-7,TGCAGTGCTAGACGTCCGGGACAGCGACGCTACGAGCAGTACTTC,CSARRPGQRRYEQYF
TRBD1,TRBV7-9,few,TRBJ1-2,TGTGCCAGCAGCCTCCCGACCGGGACAGGGGATTACTATGGCTACACCTTC,CASSLPTGTGDYYGYTF